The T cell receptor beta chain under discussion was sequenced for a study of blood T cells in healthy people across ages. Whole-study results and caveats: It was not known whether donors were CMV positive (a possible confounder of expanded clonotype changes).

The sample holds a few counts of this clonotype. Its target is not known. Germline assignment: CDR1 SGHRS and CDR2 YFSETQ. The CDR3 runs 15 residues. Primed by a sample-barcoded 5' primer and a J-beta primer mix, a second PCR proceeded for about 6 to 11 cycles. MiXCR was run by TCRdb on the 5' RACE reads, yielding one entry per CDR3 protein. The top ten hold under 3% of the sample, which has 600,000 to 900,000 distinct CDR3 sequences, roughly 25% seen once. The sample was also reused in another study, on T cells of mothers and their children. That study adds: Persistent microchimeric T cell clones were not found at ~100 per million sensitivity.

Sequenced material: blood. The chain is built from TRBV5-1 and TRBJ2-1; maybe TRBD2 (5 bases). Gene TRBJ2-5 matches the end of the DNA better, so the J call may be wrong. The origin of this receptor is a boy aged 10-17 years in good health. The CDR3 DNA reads TGCGCCAGCAGCTTGGCCTCGCGGGTGGGAGAGACCCAGTACTTC. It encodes CASSLASRVGETQYF.